The 26 T cell receptor beta chains given below trace back to one sample, sequenced in a study of blood T cells in healthy people across ages. It was with a sample-barcoded 5' primer and a J-beta primer mix that a second PCR of roughly 6 to 12 cycles was run. MiXCR, applied by TCRdb to the 5' RACE reads, yields one record per CDR3 protein. The sample includes 500,000 to 650,000 distinct CDR3 sequences, around a quarter of them seen just once. These data are also associated with another study on T cells of mothers and their children.

The sample was blood. Receptors were obtained from a boy aged 2 to 10 in good health.

There are many counts of this clonotype. The gene calls are TRBV9 and TRBJ2-3; D call uncertain. CDR1 and CDR2 (germline): SGDLS, YYNGEE. Trimming cost V 0 bases and J 2 bases, with 16 bases left between them. The CDR3 loop spans 17 amino acids. The CDR3 protein is CASSVVPSLETTDTQYF. The CDR3 DNA sequence: TGTGCCAGCAGCGTAGTGCCCTCTCTAGAAACCACAGATACGCAGTATTTT.

This clonotype appeared many times. The rearrangement links TRBV4-3 to TRBJ2-6; D is perhaps TRBD1 or TRBD2 (5 bases each). Germline CDR1 is LGHNA and CDR2 is YSLEER. The V end lost 0 bases, the J end lost 4 bases, and 10 bases lay between the germline ends. The CDR3 loop spans 16 amino acids. The CDR3 reads CASSQDHGTGANVLTF. Written as DNA, the CDR3 is TGCGCCAGCAGCCAAGATCACGGGACCGGGGCCAACGTCCTGACTTTC.

This clonotype was recorded a few times. CDR3: CASSHRNGELFF. CDR3 nucleotide sequence: TGCGCCAGCAGCCACCGAAACGGGGAGCTGTTTTTT. The chain has TRBV4-1 and TRBJ2-2; unclear D gene. Trimming took 3 bases from V and 7 from J, leaving 6 bases between them. The germline CDR1 and CDR2 sequences are MGHRA and YSYEKL. The length of the CDR3 is 12 residues.

This clonotype has a handful of counts. The chain employs TRBV6-1 and TRBJ1-4; TRBD1 might be the D (5 bases). Trimming removed 6 bases from V and 0 bases from J, with 14 bases in between. CDR1 is MNHNS, CDR2 SASEGT, per germline. This CDR3 spans 16 amino acids. The CDR3 sequence is CASRRDLYATNEKLFF. CDR3 in DNA: TGTGCCAGCAGACGGGACCTCTATGCAACTAATGAAAAACTGTTTTTT.

This chain links TRBV7-2 with TRBJ2-2; D gene ambiguous. This CDR3 has 15 residues. Germline loops: CDR1 SGHTA, CDR2 FQGNSA. Trimming left V 1 base short and J 3 bases short, with 9 bases between. The CDR3 here is CASSLEYGYTGELFF. The CDR3 DNA reads as TGTGCCAGCAGCTTAGAGTACGGGTACACCGGGGAGCTGTTTTTT.

The rearrangement uses TRBV3-1 and TRBJ2-1; D gene uncertain. V was pared by 6 bases and J by 4 bases, with 7 bases between. Germline V gene data show CDR1 as LGHDT and CDR2 as YNNKEL (reference sequence). This CDR3 has 12 amino acids. This chain's CDR3 is CASRHSYNEQFF. The CDR3 DNA reads as TGTGCCAGCAGGCATTCTTACAATGAGCAGTTCTTC.

The rearrangement uses TRBV14 and TRBJ2-1; the D gene is possibly TRBD2 (5 bases). The CDR3 covers 14 residues. Trimming took off 2 bases at V and 9 bases at J, with 14 bases between the two ends. Germline V gene data show CDR1 as SGHDN and CDR2 as FVKESK. The CDR3 sequence: CASSQYSGGGEQFF. CDR3 DNA sequence: TGTGCCAGCAGCCAATACAGCGGAGGCGGTGAGCAGTTCTTC.

The chain combines TRBV24-1 with TRBJ1-2; 9 bases line up with TRBD1. Trimming at V came to 0 bases and at J to 5 bases, leaving 6 bases not matched to a gene. Germline V lookup: CDR1 KGHDR, CDR2 SFDVKD. This CDR3 comprises 16 residues. The chain's CDR3 is CATSDLRTGVGYGYTF. In DNA form, the CDR3 reads TGTGCCACCAGTGATTTGAGGACAGGGGTCGGGTATGGCTACACCTTC.

The chain has TRBV9 and TRBJ2-5; TRBD2 might be the D (5 bases). Germline CDR1 and CDR2: SGDLS and YYNGEE. V gave up 0 bases and J gave up 6 bases, with 18 bases separating them. This CDR3 contains 16 residues. CDR3 in amino acids: CASSVDGGGLKKTQYF. The CDR3 DNA follows: TGTGCCAGCAGCGTAGACGGCGGAGGACTGAAGAAGACCCAGTACTTC.

The J gene is TRBJ2-7, the V gene TRBV10-3; weak D call: TRBD1 (5 bases). This CDR3 is 12 amino acids long. V was clipped by 8 bases and J by 0 bases, with 8 bases between them. Germline V gene lookup returns CDR1 ENHRY and CDR2 SYGVKD. Written as DNA, the CDR3 is TGTGCCATCGGGGCCACCTCCTACGAGCAGTACTTC. Amino acids: CAIGATSYEQYF.

This chain uses TRBV25-1 with TRBJ2-3; TRBD2 agrees at 12 bases. In germline, CDR1 is MGHDK, CDR2 SYGVNS. The trim removed 6 bases at V and 5 bases at J, leaving 6 bases unmatched. The CDR3 covers 15 residues. CDR3 nucleotides: TGTGCCAGCAGGCGGACTAGCGGGATGAGAGATACGCAGTATTTT. It specifies CASRRTSGMRDTQYF.

This clonotype was seen a few times. The chain links TRBV25-1 to TRBJ2-1, with 8 bases that match TRBD2. V trimming: 4 bases; J trimming: 0 bases; junction bases outside the gene matches: 8. The germline gives CDR1 MGHDK, CDR2 SYGVNS. The CDR3 runs to 17 residues. The CDR3 DNA reads TGTGCCAGCAGTGCCCCTCCGAGCGGGAGCTCCTACAATGAGCAGTTCTTC. Translated, it gives CASSAPPSGSSYNEQFF.

The sample holds a few counts of this clonotype. The V call is TRBV25-1, the J call TRBJ2-3; the match to TRBD2 covers 8 bases. Germline V lookup: CDR1 MGHDK, CDR2 SYGVNS. With V trimmed by 2 bases and J by 4 bases, 8 bases remained unmatched. The CDR3 is made up of 16 amino acids. The CDR3 nucleotides read TGTGCCAGCAGTGAAGCAACGGGGGGGGCCGCAGATACGCAGTATTTT. Translating gives CASSEATGGAADTQYF.

There are a few counts of this clonotype. This chain connects TRBV10-3 to TRBJ1-2, with 7 bases lining up with TRBD1. The CDR3 sequence is 13 residues long. V gave up 7 bases and J gave up 6 bases; unmatched junction bases: 8. Germline V CDR1 and CDR2: ENHRY, SYGVKD. As DNA, the CDR3 is TGTGCCATCACCGCTGACAGGGATCATGGCTACACCTTC. Translation gives CAITADRDHGYTF.

This clonotype was detected a few times. The CDR3 sequence: CASLLPSGVTDTQYF. As DNA, the CDR3 is TGTGCCAGCCTCCTACCTAGCGGGGTCACAGATACGCAGTATTTT. V usage is TRBV7-9 and J usage is TRBJ2-3; 9 nucleotides line up with TRBD2. Germline lookup yields CDR1 SEHNR and CDR2 FQNEAQ (reference sequence). V dropped 8 bases and J dropped 2; count of bases not matched to a gene: 8. The CDR3 is 15 amino acids.

The CDR3: CASSQQPRTSGETQYF. For the CDR3, the DNA is TGCGCCAGCAGCCAACAGCCCCGGACTAGCGGGGAGACCCAGTACTTC. The genes are TRBV4-3 and TRBJ2-5; 11 bases map to TRBD2. CDR1 and CDR2 (germline): LGHNA, YSLEER. The CDR3 contains 16 residues. V was clipped by 2 bases and J by 5 bases; unmatched bases: 7.

The table lists this clonotype with many counts. The rearrangement joins TRBV24-1 to TRBJ2-1; TRBD2 matches 7 bases. The CDR3 runs to 12 residues. Trimming took 12 bases from V and 7 from J; bases not matched to a gene: 8. The germline V gene has CDR1 KGHDR and CDR2 SFDVKD. The CDR3 loop is CAGGDRRNEQFF. Here the CDR3 DNA reads TGTGCCGGGGGGGACCGACGAAATGAGCAGTTCTTC.

The rearrangement links TRBV30 to TRBJ1-4; D unresolved. The CDR3 length is 13 residues. The V gene's germline CDR1 is GTSNPN and CDR2 SVGIG (reference sequence). Trimming left V 2 bases short and J 8 bases short, with 12 bases between. Written as DNA, the CDR3 is TGTGCCTGGAGTTCCACAGATTACGAAAAACTGTTTTTT. Residues: CAWSSTDYEKLFF.

The DNA for the CDR3 is TGCAGTGCTAGGGCTCGGACAGGGGGAACTGAAGCTTTCTTT. Translated: CSARARTGGTEAFF. V is TRBV20-1 and J is TRBJ1-1, with 10 bases lining up with TRBD1. V shed 3 bases, J shed 5 bases, and the junction held 6 bases outside the gene matches. The CDR3 contains 14 residues. CDR1 and CDR2 from the germline V gene are DFQATT and SNEGSKA (reference sequence).

Of note for this clonotype: One end of the junction is discordant with germline, which a read error may explain. V gene TRBV27 combines with J gene TRBJ1-1; weak D call: TRBD1 (6 bases). CDR1 is MNHEY, CDR2 SMNVEV, per germline (reference sequence). The CDR3 spans 15 residues. DNA of the CDR3: TGTGCCAGCAGTTCAATCTCAACAGGGAACGCTGAAGCTTTCTTT. This translates into CASSSISTGNAEAFF.

The rearrangement uses TRBV29-1 and TRBJ1-4; the D gene is possibly TRBD1 (6 bases). Trimming removed 7 bases at V and 8 bases at J, with 17 bases between. The CDR3 is made up of 13 amino acids. Germline loops: CDR1 SQVTM, CDR2 ANQGSEA. CDR3 residues: CSGLGAEKEKLFF. The CDR3 DNA follows: TGCAGCGGCCTGGGGGCCGAAAAAGAAAAACTGTTTTTT.

The gene calls are TRBV5-1 and TRBJ2-3; D possibly corresponds to TRBD2 (5 bases). The CDR3 spans 16 residues. The V gene lost 1 base and the J gene lost 2 bases, with 14 bases spanning the gap. Germline lookup yields CDR1 SGHRS and CDR2 YFSETQ. CDR3 coding DNA: TGCGCCAGCAGCTTGAGTGGAGCGGCGACCACAGATACGCAGTATTTT. This gives the protein CASSLSGAATTDTQYF.

This clonotype has just a few counts. The chain is built from TRBV6-4 and TRBJ2-2, with D unresolved. The V and J ends lost 2 bases and 4 bases respectively, with 5 bases between them. Looked up from germline, CDR1 is MRHNA and CDR2 is SNTAGT. The CDR3 has 13 residues. CDR3 coding DNA: TGTGCCAGCAGTGACGAGTTCACCGGGGAGCTGTTTTTT. Residues: CASSDEFTGELFF.

This rearrangement joins TRBV20-1 to TRBJ2-4; 7 nucleotides match TRBD1. The CDR3 runs to 16 residues. Germline assignment: CDR1 DFQATT and CDR2 SNEGSKA (reference sequence). V was clipped by 6 bases and J by 1 base; unmatched bases: 12. CDR3 region: CSATPGDSSAKNIQYF. DNA for the CDR3: TGCAGTGCCACCCCCGGGGACAGTTCCGCCAAAAACATTCAGTACTTC.

This chain links TRBV7-3 with TRBJ2-3; unclear D gene. Germline V gives CDR1 SGHTA, CDR2 FQGTGA. V lost 2 bases and J 4 bases, leaving 10 bases between the germline ends. CDR3 length: 14 amino acids. Here the CDR3 reads CASSLDGPPDTQYF. The CDR3 DNA sequence: TGTGCCAGCAGCTTAGATGGTCCCCCAGATACGCAGTATTTT.

This clonotype appeared a few times. The CDR3 nucleotides read TGTGCCAGCAGCGTAGAGGGTAGCGGGACAGCAGATACGCAGTATTTT. This codes for CASSVEGSGTADTQYF. The chain recombines TRBV9 with TRBJ2-3, with TRBD2 as a possible D gene (8 bases). V lost 0 bases, J lost 4 bases, and 15 bases lay in between. The CDR3 consists of 16 residues. In germline, CDR1 is SGDLS, CDR2 YYNGEE.